The present entry profiles one TCR beta chain with its context. This record comes from a study of T cell responses to AZD1222 COVID-19 vaccine. Per germline, CDR1 SNHLY and CDR2 FYNNEI. The CDR3 totals 17 residues. Unmatched junction bases numbered 7, after V lost 1 base and J lost 0 bases. Method: immunoSEQ multiplex PCR; TCRdb's copy keeps in-frame clones and lacks some. The table includes 70,000 to 85,000 clones, roughly 88% detected once. The TCR originated in an adult in good health. The chain uses TRBV2 and TRBJ1-2; 8 bases are shared with TRBD1. Specimen: peripheral blood, collected on day 0 of AZD1222 vaccination. The CDR3 loop is CASSEETGVFSNYGYTF. The CDR3 DNA sequence: TGTGCCAGCAGTGAAGAGACAGGGGTCTTTTCTAACTATGGCTACACCTTC.